This T cell receptor (beta chain) was identified during a study of T cells in Graves' hyperthyroidism and ophthalmopathy. Study details: Peripheral blood collection took place at initial diagnosis, before any treatment. Study-level points and caveats: Onset of ophthalmopathy came a median around 7.1 months after the model predicted it.

If no ophthalmopathy progression occurred within 18 months, Graves' hyperthyroidism was stable. Patients aged 18 to 65 had newly diagnosed hyperthyroidism that had lasted under 2 months. CDR1 and CDR2 (germline): SGHDT, YYEEEE. The CDR3 loop spans 15 amino acids. V was shortened by 1 base and J by 2 bases, with 11 bases between the two germline ends. Points on this clonotype: Its antigen is still unknown.

There were TCR beta CDR3 regions amplified from RNA transcripts. The HTBI primer set was used in a first-round RT-PCR of the TCR CDR3. TCRdb re-called the multiplex PCR reads through MiXCR, storing one row per CDR3 protein. Of about 510,000 distinct CDR3 sequences in the sample, 12% to 15% are singletons; the top ten hold about 14%. Sequencing was performed on blood. The rearrangement uses TRBV5-6 and TRBJ2-3, with a tentative D call TRBD2 (5 bases). The TCR originated in a middle-aged woman with Graves' hyperthyroidism. CDR3 nucleotide sequence: TGTGCCAGCAGCTTGAAGAGCGGTTACACAGATACGCAGTATTTT. This translates into CASSLKSGYTDTQYF.